The 6 T cell receptor beta chains in this list originate from one sample, sequenced in a study of T cell changes during pregnancy in multiple sclerosis. Data came from immunoSEQ multiplex PCR; TCRdb stores just in-frame clones and leaves some out. This sample has under 35,000 clones, with 70% to 90% found just once. Sequences were derived from CD8+ T cells from peripheral blood mononuclear cells, sampled before pregnancy. Source of these receptors: a female donor with multiple sclerosis, enrolled in a pregnancy study.

The CDR3 DNA sequence: TGCGCCAGCAGCTTCGGGGGGAACACTGAAGCTTTCTTT. Protein: CASSFGGNTEAFF. This chain links TRBV5-1 with TRBJ1-1; weak D call: TRBD1 (5 bases). CDR3 length: 13 amino acids. The ends were cut back, 2 bases at V and 1 base at J, with 6 bases in the middle. Germline lookup yields CDR1 SGHRS and CDR2 YFSETQ.

The chain has TRBV5-6 and TRBJ2-7, with TRBD2 matching 7 bases. V was pared by 4 bases and J by 2 bases, with 6 bases of the junction left unmatched. The length of the CDR3 is 14 residues. Germline loops: CDR1 SGHDT, CDR2 YYEEEE. The CDR3 sequence is CASSLMTSTYEQYF. Here the CDR3 DNA reads TGTGCCAGCAGCCTAATGACTAGCACCTACGAGCAGTACTTC.

The chain has TRBV6-6 and TRBJ2-3, with 8 bases fitting TRBD1. Germline loops: CDR1 MNHNY, CDR2 SVGAGI (reference sequence). V gave up 5 bases and J gave up 4 bases; unmatched junction bases: 5. The CDR3 runs 14 residues. The CDR3 DNA sequence: TGTGCCAGCAGTACAGGGGGGCCCGCAGATACGCAGTATTTT. Encoded protein: CASSTGGPADTQYF.

J is TRBJ1-5 and V is TRBV7-9; 9 bases map to TRBD1. J gave up 0 bases and V 1 base, and 1 base lay outside the gene matches. The CDR3 runs 16 residues. The germline V gene has CDR1 SEHNR and CDR2 FQNEAQ (reference sequence). The CDR3 coding sequence is TGTGCCAGCAGCTTAGAGACAGGGGGTAGCAATCAGCCCCAGCATTTT. Encoded protein: CASSLETGGSNQPQHF.

This chain connects TRBV2 to TRBJ1-1; a possible D gene is TRBD1 (6 bases). The V gene lost 4 bases and the J gene lost 1 base, with 25 bases spanning the gap. Per germline, CDR1 SNHLY and CDR2 FYNNEI. The CDR3 consists of 19 residues. This CDR3 reads CASSVPPTGSPRENTEAFF. For the CDR3, the DNA is TGTGCCAGCAGTGTACCACCCACAGGGTCCCCAAGGGAGAACACTGAAGCTTTCTTT.

V and J are TRBV5-4 and TRBJ1-1; D gene uncertain. CDR3 length: 14 amino acids. CDR1 SGHNT and CDR2 YYREEE come from the germline V gene (reference sequence). Trimming pared 0 bases from V and 5 bases from J, leaving 11 bases between. For the CDR3, the DNA is TGTGCCAGCAGCTTGGATCGGGGTCTGACTGAAGCTTTCTTT. It specifies CASSLDRGLTEAFF.